These 9 T cell receptor beta chains originate from one sample sequenced in a study of T cell changes during pregnancy in multiple sclerosis (dated by TCRdb to the late 2010s). Receptor libraries were prepared by the immunoSEQ multiplex PCR assay. TCRdb re-hosts the immuneACCESS table, in-frame sequences only. Its copies lack some clones; in the studies checked, an unresolved V gene accounts for under half of them, and the cause for the rest is not known. This sample holds approximately 44,000 clones; roughly nine tenths were observed only once. The top ten clonotypes cover approximately 0.73% of the sample. The sample was CD4+ T cells from peripheral blood mononuclear cells, taken before pregnancy. Receptor source: a female donor with multiple sclerosis, enrolled in a pregnancy study.

The chain recombines TRBV18 with TRBJ1-1; 7 nucleotides line up with TRBD1. CDR1 KGHSH and CDR2 LQKENI come from the germline V gene. V shed 5 bases and J 4 bases; nucleotides not matched to a gene: 10. The CDR3 extends over 15 amino acids. The CDR3 DNA reads TGTGCCAGCTCATCCCGGACAGGTGGGGTCACTGAAGCTTTCTTT. This sequence encodes CASSSRTGGVTEAFF.

The chain joins TRBV7-2 to TRBJ2-3, with 8 bases fitting TRBD1. The CDR3 runs 15 residues. Unmatched junction bases numbered 6, after V lost 5 bases and J lost 2 bases. The germline V gene encodes CDR1 SGHTA and CDR2 FQGNSA. The CDR3 spells CASSTRQGTTDTQYF. In DNA form, the CDR3 reads TGTGCCAGCAGCACACGACAGGGGACCACAGATACGCAGTATTTT.

The rearrangement uses TRBV9 and TRBJ1-2; D call uncertain. V lost 0 bases and J 8 bases, leaving 11 bases between the germline ends. Germline V gene sequence: CDR1 SGDLS, CDR2 YYNGEE. The CDR3 is 13 residues long. CDR3 sequence (DNA): TGTGCCAGCAGCGTAGGCACGACTGGAGGCTACACCTTC. Its translation is CASSVGTTGGYTF.

The chain has TRBV28 and TRBJ1-3, with TRBD1 matching over 10 bases. Per germline, CDR1 MDHEN and CDR2 SYDVKM. The length of the CDR3 is 14 residues. The J segment lost 1 base and the V segment lost 6 bases, leaving 0 bases of the junction unmatched. The DNA of the CDR3 is TGTGCCAGCAGGGACAGGGGGTCTGGAAACACCATATATTTT. This translates into CASRDRGSGNTIYF.

The chain uses TRBV2 and TRBJ1-5; 8 nucleotides align to TRBD1. With V trimmed by 4 bases and J by 6 bases, 5 bases remained unmatched. Germline-derived CDR1 and CDR2 are SNHLY and FYNNEI. The CDR3 has 14 residues. CDR3 sequence: CASSGTGRRQPQHF. Written as DNA, the CDR3 is TGTGCCAGCAGTGGGACAGGGAGGCGTCAGCCCCAGCATTTT.

The genes are TRBV6-5 and TRBJ2-7, with D possibly being TRBD2 (5 bases). Trimming shortened V by 4 bases and J by 5 bases, and 12 bases separated the two germline ends. Germline V gene lookup returns CDR1 MNHEY and CDR2 SVGAGI. The length of the CDR3 is 13 residues. CDR3 coding DNA: TGTGCCAGCAGTTCGGAGGAGTCTAACGAGCAGTACTTC. It codes for CASSSEESNEQYF.

The chain combines TRBV15 with TRBJ2-5, with D perhaps TRBD2 (5 bases). V was pared by 1 base and J by 5 bases, with 14 bases between. This CDR3 has 15 amino acids. Germline-derived CDR1 and CDR2 are LNHNV and YYDKDF (reference sequence). The CDR3 protein is CATSRGNPSRETQYF. CDR3 bases: TGTGCCACCAGCAGAGGAAACCCTAGCCGGGAGACCCAGTACTTC.

The rearrangement uses TRBV19 and TRBJ1-6, with TRBD1 identical over 9 bases. The germline CDR1 and CDR2 sequences are LNHDA and SQIVND (reference sequence). V shed 9 bases and J 4 bases; nucleotides not matched to a gene: 7. This CDR3 region has 15 residues. Written as DNA, the CDR3 is TGTGCCAGCCTACCGGGGACAGGGTATAATTCACCCCTCCACTTT. This sequence encodes CASLPGTGYNSPLHF.

The rearrangement links TRBV4-3 to TRBJ2-3, with 11 nucleotides matching TRBD2. V gave up 3 bases and J gave up 11 bases; unmatched junction bases: 10. Germline assignment: CDR1 LGHNA and CDR2 YSLEER. This CDR3 has 15 residues. For the CDR3, the DNA is TGCGCCAGCAGCCACAAAGGGGTAGCGGGGGGGCGGCAGTATTTT. Its protein product is CASSHKGVAGGRQYF.